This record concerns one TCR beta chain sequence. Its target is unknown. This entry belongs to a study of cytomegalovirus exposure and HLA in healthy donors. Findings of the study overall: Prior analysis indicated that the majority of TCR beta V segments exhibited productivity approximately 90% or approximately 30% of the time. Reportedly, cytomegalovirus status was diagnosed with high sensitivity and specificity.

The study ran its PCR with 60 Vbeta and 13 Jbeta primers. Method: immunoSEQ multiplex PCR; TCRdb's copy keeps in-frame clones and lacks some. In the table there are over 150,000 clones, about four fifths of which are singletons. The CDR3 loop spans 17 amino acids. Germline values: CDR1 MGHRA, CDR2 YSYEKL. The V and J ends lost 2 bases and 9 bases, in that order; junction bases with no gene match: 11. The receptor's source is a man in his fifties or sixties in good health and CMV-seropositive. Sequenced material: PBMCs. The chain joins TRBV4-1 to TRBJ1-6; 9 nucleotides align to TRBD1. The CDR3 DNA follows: TGCGCCAGCAGCCAAATGGGGACGGGACAGGGCGGTTCACCCCTCCACTTT. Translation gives CASSQMGTGQGGSPLHF.